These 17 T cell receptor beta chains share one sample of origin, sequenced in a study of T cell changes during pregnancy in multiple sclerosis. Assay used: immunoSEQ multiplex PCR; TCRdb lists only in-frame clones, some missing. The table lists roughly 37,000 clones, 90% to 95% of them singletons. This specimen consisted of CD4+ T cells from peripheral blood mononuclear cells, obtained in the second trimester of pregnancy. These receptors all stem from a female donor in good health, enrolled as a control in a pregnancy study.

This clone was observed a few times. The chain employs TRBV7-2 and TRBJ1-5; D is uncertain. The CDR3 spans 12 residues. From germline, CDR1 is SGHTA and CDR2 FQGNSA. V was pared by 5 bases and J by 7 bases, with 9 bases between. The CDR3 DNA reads TGTGCCAGCAGCCATTCGGGGCAGCCCCAGCATTTT. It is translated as CASSHSGQPQHF. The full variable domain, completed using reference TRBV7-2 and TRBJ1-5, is GAGVSQSPSNKVTEKGKDVELRCDPISGHTALYWYRQSLGQGLEFLIYFQGNSAPDKSGLPSDRFSAERTGGSVSTLTIQRTQQEDSAVYLCASSHSGQPQHFGDGTRLSIL.

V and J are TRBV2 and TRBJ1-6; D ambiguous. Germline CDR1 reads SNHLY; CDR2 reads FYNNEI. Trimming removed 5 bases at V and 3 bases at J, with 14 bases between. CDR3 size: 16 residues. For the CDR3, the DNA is TGTGCCAGCAGTCTCCCGACTGAGGACTATAATTCACCCCTCCACTTT. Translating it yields CASSLPTEDYNSPLHF.

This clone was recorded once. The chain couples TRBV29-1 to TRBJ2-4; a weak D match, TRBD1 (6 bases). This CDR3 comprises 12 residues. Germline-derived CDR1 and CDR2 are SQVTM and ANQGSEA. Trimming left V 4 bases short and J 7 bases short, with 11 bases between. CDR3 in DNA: TGCAGCGTTGTCGGTCAGGGGAACATTCAGTACTTC. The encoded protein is CSVVGQGNIQYF.

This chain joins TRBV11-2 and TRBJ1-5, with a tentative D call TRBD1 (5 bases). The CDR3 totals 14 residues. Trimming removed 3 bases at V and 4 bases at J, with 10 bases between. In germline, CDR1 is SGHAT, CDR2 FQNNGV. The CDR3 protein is CASSLGGSNQPQHF. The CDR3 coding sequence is TGTGCCAGCAGCTTGGGGGGATCGAATCAGCCCCAGCATTTT.

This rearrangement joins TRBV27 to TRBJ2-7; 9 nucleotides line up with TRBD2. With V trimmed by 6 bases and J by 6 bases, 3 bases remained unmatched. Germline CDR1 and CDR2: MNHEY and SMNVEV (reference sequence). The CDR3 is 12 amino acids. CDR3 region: CASRPTSGEQYF. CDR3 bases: TGTGCCAGCAGACCGACTAGCGGCGAGCAGTACTTC.

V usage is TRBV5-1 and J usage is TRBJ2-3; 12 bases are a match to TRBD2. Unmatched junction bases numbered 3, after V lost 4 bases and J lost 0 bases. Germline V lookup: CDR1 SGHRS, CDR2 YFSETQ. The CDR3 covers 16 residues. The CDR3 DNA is TGCGCCAGCAGCGTGGGACTAGCGGGCAGCACAGATACGCAGTATTTT. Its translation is CASSVGLAGSTDTQYF.

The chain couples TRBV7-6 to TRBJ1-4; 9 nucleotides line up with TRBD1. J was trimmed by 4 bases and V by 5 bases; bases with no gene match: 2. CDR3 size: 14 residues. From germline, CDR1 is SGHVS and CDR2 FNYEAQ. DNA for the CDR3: TGTGCCAGCAGCCAGGACAGGGGTAATGAAAAACTGTTTTTT. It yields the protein CASSQDRGNEKLFF. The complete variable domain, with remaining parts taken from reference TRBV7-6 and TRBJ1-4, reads GAGVSQSPRYKVTKRGQDVALRCDPISGHVSLYWYRQALGQGPEFLTYFNYEAQQDKSGLPNDRFSAERPEGSISTLTIQRTEQRDSAMYRCASSQDRGNEKLFFGSGTQLSVL.

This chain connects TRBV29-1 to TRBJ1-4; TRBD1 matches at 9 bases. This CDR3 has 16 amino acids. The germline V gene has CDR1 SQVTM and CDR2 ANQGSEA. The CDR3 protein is CSAREGGTGSAEKLFF. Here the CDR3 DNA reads TGCAGTGCCCGTGAGGGCGGGACAGGGTCAGCTGAAAAACTGTTTTTT.

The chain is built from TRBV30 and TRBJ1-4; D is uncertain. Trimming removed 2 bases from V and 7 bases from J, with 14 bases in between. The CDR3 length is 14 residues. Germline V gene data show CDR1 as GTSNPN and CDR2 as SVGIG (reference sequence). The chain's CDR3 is CAWSIGGRGEKLFF. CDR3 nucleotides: TGTGCCTGGAGTATCGGAGGGCGGGGTGAAAAACTGTTTTTT.

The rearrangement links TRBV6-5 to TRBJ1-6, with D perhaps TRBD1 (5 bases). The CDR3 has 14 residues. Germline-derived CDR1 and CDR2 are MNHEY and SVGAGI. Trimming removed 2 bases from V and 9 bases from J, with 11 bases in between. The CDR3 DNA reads TGTGCCAGCAGTTACCAGGGTTTCAGTTCACCCCTCCACTTT. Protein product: CASSYQGFSSPLHF.

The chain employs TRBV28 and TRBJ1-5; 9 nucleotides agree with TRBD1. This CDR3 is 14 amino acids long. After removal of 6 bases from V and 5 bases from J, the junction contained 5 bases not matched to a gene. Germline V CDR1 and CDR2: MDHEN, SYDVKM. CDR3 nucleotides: TGTGCCAGCAGAGCCGACAGGGGGGATCAGCCCCAGCATTTT. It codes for CASRADRGDQPQHF.

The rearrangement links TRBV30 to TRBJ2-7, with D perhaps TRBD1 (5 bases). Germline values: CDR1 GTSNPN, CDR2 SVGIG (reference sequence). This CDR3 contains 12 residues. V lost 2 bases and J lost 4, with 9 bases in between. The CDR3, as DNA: TGTGCCTGGAGTTTAGACAGATACGAGCAGTACTTC. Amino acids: CAWSLDRYEQYF.

The CDR3 region is CASSLAASGGAKNIQYF. DNA of the CDR3: TGCGCCAGCAGCTTGGCAGCTAGCGGGGGAGCCAAAAACATTCAGTACTTC. The chain uses TRBV5-1 and TRBJ2-4; TRBD2 agrees at 10 bases. CDR3 length equals 17 residues. Germline values: CDR1 SGHRS, CDR2 YFSETQ. V dropped 0 bases and J dropped 0; count of bases not matched to a gene: 3. The entire variable domain, with the rest obtained from reference TRBV5-1 and TRBJ2-4, is as follows: KAGVTQTPRYLIKTRGQQVTLSCSPISGHRSVSWYQQTPGQGLQFLFEYFSETQRNKGNFPGRFSGRQFSNSRSEMNVSTLELGDSALYLCASSLAASGGAKNIQYFGAGTRLSVL.

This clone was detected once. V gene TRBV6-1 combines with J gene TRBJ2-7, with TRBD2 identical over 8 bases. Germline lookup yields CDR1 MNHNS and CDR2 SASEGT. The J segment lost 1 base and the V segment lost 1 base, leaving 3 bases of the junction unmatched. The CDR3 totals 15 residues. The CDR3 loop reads CASSEDGGASYEQYF. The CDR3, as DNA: TGTGCCAGCAGTGAAGACGGGGGGGCATCCTACGAGCAGTACTTC.

The CDR3 coding sequence is TGTGCCAGCAGCGGGGGGGCCGAAGGGGAGCTGTTTTTT. This translates into CASSGGAEGELFF. J is TRBJ2-2 and V is TRBV5-4, with D perhaps TRBD2 (7 bases). V was pared by 4 bases and J by 8 bases, with 12 bases between. This CDR3 region has 13 residues. Germline V CDR1 and CDR2: SGHNT, YYREEE (reference sequence). The entire variable domain, with the rest obtained from reference TRBV5-4 and TRBJ2-2, is as follows: ETGVTQSPTHLIKTRGQQVTLRCSSQSGHNTVSWYQQALGQGPQFIFQYYREEENGRGNFPPRFSGLQFPNYSSELNVNALELDDSALYLCASSGGAEGELFFGEGSRLTVL.

CDR3 sequence (DNA): TGTGCCAGCAGTGCCTCGTCTAGGCCCTCCGAGCAGTACTTC. It specifies CASSASSRPSEQYF. The chain joins TRBV28 to TRBJ2-7, with D uncertain. Per germline, CDR1 MDHEN and CDR2 SYDVKM. This CDR3 is 14 amino acids long. The V end lost 5 bases, the J end lost 6 bases, and 17 bases lay between the germline ends. Full variable domain (missing parts from reference TRBV28 and TRBJ2-7): DVKVTQSSRYLVKRTGEKVFLECVQDMDHENMFWYRQDPGLGLRLIYFSYDVKMKEKGDIPEGYSVSREKKERFSLILESASTNQTSMYLCASSASSRPSEQYFGPGTRLTVT.

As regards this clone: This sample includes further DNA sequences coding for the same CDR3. In nucleotides, the CDR3 is TGCAGCGTTGCGGGGGGGCCGGAGACCCAGTACTTC. Encoded protein: CSVAGGPETQYF. V is TRBV29-1 and J is TRBJ2-5; 8 bases are shared with TRBD2. The CDR3 covers 12 residues. Germline lookup yields CDR1 SQVTM and CDR2 ANQGSEA. With 4 bases clipped from V and 5 bases from J, the junction kept 3 bases outside the gene matches.